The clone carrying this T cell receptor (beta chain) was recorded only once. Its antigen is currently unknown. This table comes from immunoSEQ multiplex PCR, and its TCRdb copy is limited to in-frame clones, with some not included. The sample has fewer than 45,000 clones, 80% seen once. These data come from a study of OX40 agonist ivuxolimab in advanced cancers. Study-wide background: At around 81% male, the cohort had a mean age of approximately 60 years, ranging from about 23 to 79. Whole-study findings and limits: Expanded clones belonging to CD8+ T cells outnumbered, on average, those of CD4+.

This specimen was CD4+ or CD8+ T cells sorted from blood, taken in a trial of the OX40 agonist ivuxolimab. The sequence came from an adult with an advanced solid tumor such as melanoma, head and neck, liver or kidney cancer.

The CDR3 DNA is TGTGCCAGCAGCTTATTTACGGGGGGAGCTCGGTCCGGTGGCTACACCTTC. This encodes CASSLFTGGARSGGYTF. The V gene is TRBV7-8, the J gene TRBJ1-2; tentatively, D is TRBD1 (5 bases). The CDR3 is 17 amino acids. V lost 2 bases to trimming and J lost 7 bases, with 23 bases between them. The germline CDR1 and CDR2 sequences are SGHVS and FQNEAQ.